This T cell receptor (beta chain) was captured by sequencing in a study of cytomegalovirus exposure and HLA in healthy donors. Study overall: The roughly 110 validation repertoires were reported in a later analysis to have been generated on the same platform as the approximately 600 first-cohort repertoires. Findings and caveats of the study: Cytomegalovirus status was reportedly diagnosed by the classifier with high specificity and sensitivity. Most observed TCR sequences were rare, whereas some public TCRs were detected in many donors.

About this clone: What it recognizes is unknown.

Trimming left V 9 bases short and J 4 bases short, with 16 bases between. The CDR3 loop spans 14 amino acids. In germline, CDR1 is WNHNN, CDR2 SYGVQD (reference sequence). The table came from immunoSEQ multiplex PCR; TCRdb's copy has only in-frame clones and leaves some out. This table holds 45,000 or so clones, approximately 93% found once. The receptor was derived from a woman aged 18-30 years in good health and CMV-seronegative. The specimen sequenced was PBMCs. The chain employs TRBV10-1 and TRBJ2-1; D is unclear. The CDR3 DNA is TGCGCCAGTTCATACGGTGCTTCATACAATGAGCAGTTCTTC. Amino acids: CASSYGASYNEQFF.